This section outlines one T cell receptor (beta chain) sequence together with its context. Its antigen is still unknown. Expressed TCRB transcripts were sequenced because the entire RNA isolate underwent reverse transcription. Some clones are missing from TCRdb's copy, which holds only in-frame ones; the method was immunoSEQ multiplex PCR. This sample carries 810,000 or so clones, 17% of them seen once, and the ten largest clones take 0.02% to 0.03%. This record belongs to a study of beta chain features in type 1 diabetes. Background on the study: Healthy donors and patients showed comparable age, gender and cell yields. Study-wide results and limits: Fewer junction insertions and more nucleotide deletions appeared in type 1 diabetes patients. Moderate but significant shortening of TCRB CDR3s was recorded in all four CD4+ subsets from Type 1 diabetes patients.

V gave up 3 bases and J gave up 5 bases; unmatched junction bases: 5. Per the germline V gene, CDR1 is MDHEN and CDR2 is SYDVKM. This CDR3 comprises 15 residues. The chain couples TRBV28 to TRBJ2-1; the match to TRBD2 covers 9 bases. The origin of this receptor is a woman under 30 in good health. What was sequenced was naive CD4+ T cells from blood. The CDR3 loop is CASSFRREGHNEQFF. DNA of the CDR3: TGTGCCAGCAGTTTCAGGCGGGAGGGCCACAATGAGCAGTTCTTC.